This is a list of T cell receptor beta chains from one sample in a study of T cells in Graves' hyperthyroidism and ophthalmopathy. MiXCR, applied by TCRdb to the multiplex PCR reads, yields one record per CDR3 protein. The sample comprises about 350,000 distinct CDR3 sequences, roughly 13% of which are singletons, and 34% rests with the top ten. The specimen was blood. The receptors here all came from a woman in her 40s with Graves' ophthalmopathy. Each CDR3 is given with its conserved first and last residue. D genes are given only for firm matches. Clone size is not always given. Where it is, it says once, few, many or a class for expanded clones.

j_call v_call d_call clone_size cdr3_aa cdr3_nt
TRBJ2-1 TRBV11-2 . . CASSLRSGVGNEQFF TGTGCCAGCAGCTTACGATCGGGGGTGGGAAATGAGCAGTTCTTC
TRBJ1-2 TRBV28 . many CASSFHRNYGYTF TGTGCCAGCAGTTTTCACAGGAACTATGGCTACACCTTC
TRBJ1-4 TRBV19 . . CASSLGPEAGKLFF TGTGCCAGTAGTCTTGGACCAGAAGCTGGAAAACTGTTTTTT
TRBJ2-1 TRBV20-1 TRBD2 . CSAKGTSGVGNEQFF TGCAGTGCTAAGGGGACTAGCGGGGTGGGGAATGAGCAGTTCTTC
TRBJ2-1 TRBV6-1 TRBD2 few CASSVAGVSYNEQFF TGTGCCAGCAGTGTAGCGGGAGTTTCCTACAATGAGCAGTTCTTC
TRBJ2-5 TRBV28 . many CASRPGTHQETQYF TGTGCCAGCAGGCCAGGGACCCACCAAGAGACCCAGTACTTC
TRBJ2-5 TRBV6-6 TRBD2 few CASSYGVGLGMGLKQETQYF TGTGCCAGCAGTTATGGAGTTGGCCTGGGTATGGGACTAAAGCAAGAGACCCAGTACTTC
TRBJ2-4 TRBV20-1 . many CSARDRRRLNIQYF TGCAGTGCTAGAGATCGAAGGAGACTTAACATTCAGTACTTC
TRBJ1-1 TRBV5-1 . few CASSLEGSGASEAFF TGCGCCAGCAGCTTGGAGGGATCGGGGGCTTCTGAAGCTTTCTTT
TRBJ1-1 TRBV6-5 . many CASSYSDSGYTEAFF TGTGCCAGCAGTTACTCCGATTCCGGGTACACTGAAGCTTTCTTT
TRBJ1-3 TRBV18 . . CASSRDNGNTIYF TGTGCCAGCTCACGGGACAATGGAAACACCATATATTTT
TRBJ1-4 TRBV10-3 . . CAISVELEPQQVVIPFNEKLFF TGTGCCATCAGCGTTGAACTAGAGCCCCAACAGGTGGTAATACCTTTTAATGAAAAACTGTTTTTT
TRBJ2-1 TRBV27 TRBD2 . CASTRTSGKNEQSF TGTGCCAGCACCAGGACTAGCGGGAAAAATGAGCAGTCCTTC
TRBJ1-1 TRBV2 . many CASSLTLGTEAFF TGTGCCAGCAGTCTCACATTGGGCACTGAAGCTTTCTTT
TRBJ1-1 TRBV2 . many CASSVERGTEAFF TGTGCCAGCAGTGTTGAAAGGGGCACTGAAGCTTTCTTT
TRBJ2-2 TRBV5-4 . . CASSTDRKNTGELFF TGTGCCAGCAGCACAGACAGGAAGAACACCGGGGAGCTGTTTTTT
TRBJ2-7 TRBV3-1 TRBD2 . CASSLTSGAIYEQYF TGTGCCAGCAGTCTGACTAGCGGAGCTATCTACGAGCAGTACTTC
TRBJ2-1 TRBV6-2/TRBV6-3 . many CASSPFNQFGQFF TGTGCCAGCAGCCCCTTTAACCAATTTGGGCAGTTCTTC
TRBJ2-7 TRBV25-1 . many CASSEVGRSSYEQYF TGTGCCAGCAGTGAAGTTGGCCGTTCCTCCTACGAGCAGTACTTC
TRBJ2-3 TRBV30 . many CAWSVRRGDTQYF TGTGCCTGGAGTGTACGGCGGGGAGATACGCAGTATTTT
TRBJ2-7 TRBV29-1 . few CSVGREYEQYF TGCAGCGTTGGTAGGGAATACGAGCAGTACTTC
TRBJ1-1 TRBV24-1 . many CATSDPRGPGTEAFF TGTGCCACCAGTGATCCAAGGGGACCGGGCACTGAAGCTTTCTTT
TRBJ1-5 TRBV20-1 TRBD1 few CSATGGGYQPQHF TGCAGTGCTACAGGGGGCGGATATCAGCCCCAGCATTTT
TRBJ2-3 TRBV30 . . CAHRGPSDTQYF TGTGCACACCGGGGGCCTTCGGATACGCAGTATTTT
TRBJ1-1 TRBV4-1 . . CASSQDIRITEAFF TGCGCCAGCAGCCAAGACATACGTATCACTGAAGCTTTCTTT
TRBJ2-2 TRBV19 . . CASSVNTGELFF TGTGCCAGTAGTGTAAACACCGGGGAGCTGTTTTTT
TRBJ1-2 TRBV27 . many CASSDDGSYGYTF TGTGCCAGCAGTGACGACGGGAGCTATGGCTACACCTTC
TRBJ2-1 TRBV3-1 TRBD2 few CASSQDGLVVYEQFF TGTGCCAGCAGCCAAGATGGACTAGTTGTCTATGAGCAGTTCTTC
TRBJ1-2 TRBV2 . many CASRGEWGYGYTF TGTGCCAGCAGGGGGGAGTGGGGCTATGGCTACACCTTC
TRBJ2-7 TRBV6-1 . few CASSVAHSYEQYF TGTGCCAGCAGTGTAGCCCACTCCTACGAGCAGTACTTC
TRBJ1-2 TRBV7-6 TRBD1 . CASSSGGGPYGYTF TGTGCCAGCTCCTCGGGAGGGGGCCCCTATGGCTACACCTTC
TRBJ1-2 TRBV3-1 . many CASRYGDNGYTF TGTGCCAGCAGATACGGGGACAACGGCTACACCTTC
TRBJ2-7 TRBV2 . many CASSEFTGTSYEQYF TGTGCCAGCAGTGAGTTTACAGGGACCTCCTACGAGCAGTACTTC
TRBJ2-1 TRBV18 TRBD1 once CASSPGQGVLGSYNEQFF TGTGCCAGCTCCCCCGGACAGGGGGTTTTAGGCTCCTACAATGAGCAGTTCTTC
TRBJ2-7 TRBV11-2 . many CASSYGYGGSYEQYF TGTGCCAGCAGCTACGGGTACGGGGGAAGCTACGAGCAGTACTTC
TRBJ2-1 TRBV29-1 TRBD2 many CSVSERGSYNEQFF TGCAGCGTGTCGGAGCGGGGCTCCTACAATGAGCAGTTCTTC
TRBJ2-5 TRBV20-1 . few CSARVPGDTQETQYF TGCAGTGCTAGAGTACCAGGGGACACCCAAGAGACCCAGTACTTC
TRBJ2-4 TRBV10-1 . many CASSPRRASDIQYF TGCGCCAGCAGTCCCCGGAGGGCGTCAGACATTCAGTACTTC
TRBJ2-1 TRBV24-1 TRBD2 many CATSDSAGADNEQFF TGTGCCACCAGTGATTCAGCGGGGGCCGATAATGAGCAGTTCTTC
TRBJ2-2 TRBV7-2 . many CASSPGRGTGELFF TGTGCCAGCAGTCCGGGACGTGGCACCGGGGAGCTGTTTTTT
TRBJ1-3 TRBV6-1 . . CASKRGVGNTIYF TGTGCCAGCAAGCGGGGAGTTGGAAACACCATATATTTT
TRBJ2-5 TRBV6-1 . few CASSPLTAPLPPETQYF TGTGCCAGCAGCCCGCTGACAGCGCCGCTCCCTCCAGAGACCCAGTACTTC
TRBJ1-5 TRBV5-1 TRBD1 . CASSLAGQSNQPQHF TGCGCCAGCAGCTTGGCGGGACAGTCCAATCAGCCCCAGCATTTT
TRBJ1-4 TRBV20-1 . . CSATVDATNEKLFF TGCAGTGCCACCGTCGACGCAACTAATGAAAAACTGTTTTTT
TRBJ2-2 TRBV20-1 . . CSARGLFANTGELFF TGCAGTGCTAGAGGACTATTCGCGAACACCGGGGAGCTGTTTTTT
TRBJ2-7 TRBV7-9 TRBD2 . CASSPLEGLVYYEQYF TGTGCCAGCAGCCCCCTTGAGGGACTAGTATACTACGAGCAGTACTTC
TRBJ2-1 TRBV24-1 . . CATARTDGKNNNEQFF TGTGCCACGGCACGGACAGACGGCAAGAATAACAATGAGCAGTTCTTC
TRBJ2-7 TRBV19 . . CASSIQLSYEQYF TGTGCCAGTAGTATCCAGCTTAGCTACGAGCAGTACTTC
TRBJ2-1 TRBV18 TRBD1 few CASSGTGADSYNEQFF TGTGCCAGCTCAGGGACAGGGGCCGACTCCTACAATGAGCAGTTCTTC
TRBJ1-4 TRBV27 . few CASSSISGLLNEKLFF TGTGCCAGCAGTTCCATATCGGGACTCCTTAATGAAAAACTGTTTTTT
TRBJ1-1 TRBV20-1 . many CSARPWGRNTEAFF TGCAGTGCTAGACCCTGGGGACGGAACACTGAAGCTTTCTTT
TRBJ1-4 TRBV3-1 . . CASSQTQGYEKLFF TGCGCCAGCAGCCAGACGCAGGGGTATGAAAAACTGTTTTTT
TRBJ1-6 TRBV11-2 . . CASSQEEGVTPLHF TGCGCCAGCAGCCAAGAAGAGGGGGTGACGCCCCTCCACTTT
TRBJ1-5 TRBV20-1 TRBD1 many CSVSGQGDQPQHF TGCAGTGTATCGGGACAGGGTGATCAGCCCCAGCATTTT
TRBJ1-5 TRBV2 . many CASSIAGGKNQPQHF TGTGCCAGCAGTATTGCGGGGGGCAAAAATCAGCCCCAGCATTTT
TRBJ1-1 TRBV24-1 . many CATSDGPANTEAFF TGTGCCACCAGTGATGGGCCAGCGAACACTGAAGCTTTCTTT